The source of this T cell receptor beta chain is a study of cytomegalovirus exposure and HLA in healthy donors. Study-wide points: A missense DCLRE1C variant was associated with V- and J-gene trimming of TCR beta chains in a later analysis, and an independent cohort replicated the association. The authors assumed roughly uniform sequencing depth across donors for presence/absence analyses. Across HLA loci, a later analysis found differing TCR association rates, with DRB1 most and HLA-C fewest. The study labeled 150 to 200 TCR beta chains cytomegalovirus-associated.

The PCR was carried out with 60 Vbeta primers and 13 Jbeta primers. The data were produced by immunoSEQ multiplex PCR, yet TCRdb's version contains in-frame clones alone and is incomplete. The sample consists of 100,000 to 150,000 clones, 76% of them appearing once. In this sample, this clone turned up a few times. What it recognizes is unknown. V shed 4 bases and J 4 bases; nucleotides not matched to a gene: 8. Germline-derived CDR1 and CDR2 are SEHNR and FQNEAQ (reference sequence). This CDR3 has 17 amino acids. The sequenced sample consisted of PBMCs. The chain has TRBV7-9 and TRBJ2-3, with 13 bases matching TRBD2. This receptor was obtained from a female donor in good health and CMV-seropositive. CDR3 region: CASSSGLAGVGADTQYF. The CDR3 DNA follows: TGTGCCAGCAGCTCCGGACTAGCGGGGGTCGGCGCAGATACGCAGTATTTT.